This TCR beta chain was identified during a study of blood T cell repertoires in COVID-19. Study overall: Italy, Spain and the United States were the sources of the convalescent and acute COVID-19 samples. Sample material is recorded as cDNA or gDNA derived from T cells, B-cell-depleted T cells, or PBMCs.

CDR1 is SQVTM, CDR2 ANQGSEA, per germline. Trimming removed 5 bases at V and 3 bases at J, with 10 bases between. This CDR3 spans 12 amino acids. Original methodology: Researchers report that nucleated cell counts were estimated from reference gene primer amplification. The repertoire was sequenced with immunoSEQ multiplex PCR; TCRdb's copy has only in-frame clones and lacks some. The D gene and trimming were derived from the DNA, and the V and J assignments and clone size from that table. The sample yields some 130,000 clones, around 73% seen once. The specimen was peripheral blood. V gene TRBV29-1 combines with J gene TRBJ1-1; no reliable D call. This clonotype originated in a man aged 55 to 69 who had recovered from COVID-19. CDR3 in amino acids: CSVYAADTEAFF. CDR3 DNA sequence: TGCAGCGTTTATGCGGCCGACACTGAAGCTTTCTTT.